These 13 T cell receptor beta chains share one sample of origin, sequenced in a study of shared clonotypes between healthy human individuals. The data were produced by immunoSEQ multiplex PCR, yet TCRdb's version contains in-frame clones alone and is incomplete. The sample carries millions of clones, around nine tenths recorded once. Sequenced input: naive CD4+ T cells sorted from blood. Subset in this sample: CD45RA+ positively selected. These receptor sequences come from a man younger than 30 in good health.

The genes are TRBV5-6 and TRBJ2-7, with 7 bases matching TRBD2. The germline V gene encodes CDR1 SGHDT and CDR2 YYEEEE. J gave up 1 base and V 0 bases, and 13 bases lay outside the gene matches. The CDR3 loop spans 18 amino acids. The CDR3 sequence is CASSLGPGGGPASYEQYF. In nucleotides, the CDR3 is TGTGCCAGCAGCTTGGGGCCCGGGGGAGGGCCGGCGTCCTACGAGCAGTACTTC.

This chain connects TRBV6-6 to TRBJ2-3, with 8 bases matching TRBD1. This CDR3 is built from 15 residues. The trim removed 6 bases at V and 1 base at J, leaving 6 bases unmatched. Germline assignment: CDR1 MNHNY and CDR2 SVGAGI (reference sequence). The DNA for the CDR3 is TGTGCCAGCAGGCCAGGGGGCGAAGGCACAGATACGCAGTATTTT. Translated: CASRPGGEGTDTQYF.

This sequence joins TRBV4-2 and TRBJ2-3, with D uncertain. The V end lost 1 base, the J end lost 2 bases, and 13 bases lay between the germline ends. The CDR3 runs 16 residues. Germline lookup yields CDR1 LGHNA and CDR2 YNFKEQ. The CDR3 sequence: CASSQAVRQPTDTQYF. The CDR3 nucleotides read TGTGCCAGCAGCCAAGCGGTCCGACAACCCACAGATACGCAGTATTTT.

V is TRBV28 and J is TRBJ2-5; perhaps D is TRBD1 or TRBD2 (7 bases each). The DNA end favors TRBJ2-7, so the J call may be wrong. This CDR3 is 15 amino acids long. Per the germline V gene, CDR1 is MDHEN and CDR2 is SYDVKM. CDR3 residues: CASSLYSRGGYEQYF. The DNA for the CDR3 is TGTGCCAGCAGTTTATATTCCAGGGGGGGTTACGAGCAGTACTTC.

Turning to this clone: Within the sample, other DNA sequences also encode this same CDR3. This chain connects TRBV5-1 to TRBJ2-3; D is unclear. V was shortened by 4 bases and J by 2 bases, with 5 bases between the two germline ends. The germline V gene has CDR1 SGHRS and CDR2 YFSETQ. CDR3 length equals 12 residues. CDR3 nucleotide sequence: TGCGCCAGCAGCACTCCCACAGATACGCAGTATTTT. Translation gives CASSTPTDTQYF.

The count of this clone is one. This rearrangement joins TRBV6-1 to TRBJ1-5; D gene ambiguous. The CDR3 sequence is 15 residues long. The germline V gene has CDR1 MNHNS and CDR2 SASEGT. Between the trimmed V and J ends, which lost 1 base and 5 bases, there was a span of 12 bases. CDR3 amino acids: CASSEVAQWDQPQHF. The CDR3 nucleotides are TGTGCCAGCAGTGAAGTGGCCCAATGGGATCAGCCCCAGCATTTT.

This clone was observed a few times. The chain has TRBV29-1 and TRBJ1-4; D ambiguous. CDR1 and CDR2 from the germline V gene are SQVTM and ANQGSEA. With 6 bases removed from V and 7 bases from J, the gap between germline ends came to 9 bases. There are 11 residues in the CDR3. The DNA for the CDR3 is TGCAGCGTCCTTAGTGGTGAAAAACTGTTTTTT. Translated, it gives CSVLSGEKLFF.

The chain joins TRBV6-1 to TRBJ2-7; D is uncertain. The CDR3 is 15 amino acids. V lost 4 bases to trimming and J lost 7 bases, with 20 bases between them. CDR1 and CDR2 from the germline V gene are MNHNS and SASEGT. CDR3 protein: CASSALKLESGEQYF. CDR3 DNA: TGTGCCAGCAGTGCTCTCAAGCTCGAGTCGGGTGAGCAGTACTTC.

The chain has TRBV11-3 and TRBJ2-3, with TRBD2 identical over 8 bases. The CDR3 runs 15 residues. Germline V gene lookup returns CDR1 SGHNT and CDR2 YENEEA. J lost 3 bases, V lost 4 bases, and 6 bases had no gene match. The CDR3 DNA reads TGTGCCAGCAGCTCTCAGAGCGGGGGAACAGATACGCAGTATTTT. Encoded protein: CASSSQSGGTDTQYF.

The chain joins TRBV18 to TRBJ1-2; D gene uncertain. The V gene lost 1 base and the J gene lost 6 bases, with 15 bases spanning the gap. This CDR3 comprises 15 residues. Germline V gene data show CDR1 as KGHSH and CDR2 as LQKENI. CDR3 nucleotide sequence: TGTGCCAGCTCACCACAGGCAGTCCCCCCGGATGGCTACACCTTC. Translation gives CASSPQAVPPDGYTF. Together with reference TRBV18 and TRBJ1-2, the CDR3 gives the full variable domain: NAGVMQNPRHLVRRRGQEARLRCSPMKGHSHVYWYRQLPEEGLKFMVYLQKENIIDESGMPKERFSAEFPKEGPSILRIQQVVRGDSAAYFCASSPQAVPPDGYTFGSGTRLTVV.

The chain recombines TRBV19 with TRBJ1-1; 8 bases fit TRBD1. CDR1 and CDR2 from the germline V gene are LNHDA and SQIVND (reference sequence). The V segment lost 1 base and the J segment 3 bases; nucleotides outside the gene matches: 4. CDR3 length equals 15 residues. This CDR3 reads CASSIGTTGDTEAFF. The CDR3 DNA is TGTGCCAGTAGTATAGGTACGACAGGGGACACTGAAGCTTTCTTT.

The chain combines TRBV4-3 with TRBJ1-6, with 8 positions matching TRBD1. This CDR3 contains 17 residues. Germline trimming cut 0 bases from V and 8 bases from J; bases unmatched to any gene: 9. Germline CDR1 and CDR2: LGHNA and YSLEER. DNA of the CDR3: TGCGCCAGCAGCCAAGATCCGGGGGGACAGGTTTATTCACCCCTCCACTTT. It yields the protein CASSQDPGGQVYSPLHF.

About this clone itself: Different DNA sequences within this sample yield the same CDR3. The chain joins TRBV7-9 to TRBJ2-7; D is unclear. Germline-derived CDR1 and CDR2 are SEHNR and FQNEAQ (reference sequence). V shed 5 bases and J shed 3 bases, with 5 bases lying between them. CDR3 length: 11 residues. The CDR3 bases are TGTGCCAGCAGCCTAAACTACGAGCAGTACTTC. Residues: CASSLNYEQYF.